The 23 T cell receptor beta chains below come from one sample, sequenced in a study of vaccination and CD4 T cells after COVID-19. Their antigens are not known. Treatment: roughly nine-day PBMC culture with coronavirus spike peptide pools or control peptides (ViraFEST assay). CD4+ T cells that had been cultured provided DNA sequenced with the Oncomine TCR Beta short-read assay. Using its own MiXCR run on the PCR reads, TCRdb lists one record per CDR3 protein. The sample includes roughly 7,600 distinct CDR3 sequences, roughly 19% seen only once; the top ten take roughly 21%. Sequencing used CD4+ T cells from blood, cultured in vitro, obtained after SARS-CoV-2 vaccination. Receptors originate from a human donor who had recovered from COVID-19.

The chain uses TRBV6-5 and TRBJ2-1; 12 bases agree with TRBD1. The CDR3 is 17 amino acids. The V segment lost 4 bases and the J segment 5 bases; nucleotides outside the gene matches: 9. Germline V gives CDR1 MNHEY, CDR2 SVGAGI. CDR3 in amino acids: CASSSLAGTGGHNEQFF. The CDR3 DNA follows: TGTGCCAGCAGTTCCCTCGCCGGGACAGGGGGCCACAATGAGCAGTTCTTC.

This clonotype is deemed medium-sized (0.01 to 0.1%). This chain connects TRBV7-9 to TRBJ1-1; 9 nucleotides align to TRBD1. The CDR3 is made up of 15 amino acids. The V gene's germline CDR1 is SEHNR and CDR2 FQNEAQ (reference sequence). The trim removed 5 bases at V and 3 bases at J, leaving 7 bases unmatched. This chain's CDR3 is CASSGQGQWHTEAFF. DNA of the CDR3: TGTGCCAGCAGCGGACAGGGGCAGTGGCACACTGAAGCTTTCTTT.

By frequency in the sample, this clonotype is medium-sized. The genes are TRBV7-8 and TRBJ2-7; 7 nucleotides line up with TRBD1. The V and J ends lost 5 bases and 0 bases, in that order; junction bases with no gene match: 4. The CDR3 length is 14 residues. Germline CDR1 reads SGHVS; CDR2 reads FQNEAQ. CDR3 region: CASSPGGSSYEQYF. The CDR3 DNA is TGTGCCAGCAGCCCAGGGGGAAGCTCCTACGAGCAGTACTTC.

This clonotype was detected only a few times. CDR3 nucleotides: TGTGCCAGCAGCTTAAGGCCTCTGACAGGGTACGATGAGCAGTTCTTC. Encoded protein: CASSLRPLTGYDEQFF. The chain couples TRBV7-6 to TRBJ2-1, with 7 bases matching TRBD1. This CDR3 contains 16 residues. V shed 2 bases, J shed 8 bases, and the junction held 12 bases outside the gene matches. Germline V gene sequence: CDR1 SGHVS, CDR2 FNYEAQ.

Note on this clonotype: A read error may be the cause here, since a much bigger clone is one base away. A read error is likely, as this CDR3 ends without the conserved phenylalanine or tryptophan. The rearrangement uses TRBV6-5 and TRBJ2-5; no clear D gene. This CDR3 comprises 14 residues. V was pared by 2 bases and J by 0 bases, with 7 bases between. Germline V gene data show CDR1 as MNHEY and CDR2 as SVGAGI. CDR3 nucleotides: TGTGCCAGCAGTTACGATCTGCACCAAGAGACCCAGTACTAC. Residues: CASSYDLHQETQYY.

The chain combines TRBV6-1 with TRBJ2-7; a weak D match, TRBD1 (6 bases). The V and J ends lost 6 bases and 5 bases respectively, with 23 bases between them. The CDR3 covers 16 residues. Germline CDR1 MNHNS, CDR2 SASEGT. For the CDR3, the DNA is TGTGCCAGCAGCCGTGAGCGGAGTACAGGGTACCACGAGCAGTACTTC. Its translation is CASSRERSTGYHEQYF.

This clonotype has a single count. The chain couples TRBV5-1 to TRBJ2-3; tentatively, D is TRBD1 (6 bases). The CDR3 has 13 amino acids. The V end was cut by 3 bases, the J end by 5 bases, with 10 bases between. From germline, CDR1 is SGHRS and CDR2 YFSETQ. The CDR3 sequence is CASSSPGEDTQYF. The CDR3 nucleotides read TGCGCCAGCAGCTCCCCAGGGGAAGATACGCAGTATTTT. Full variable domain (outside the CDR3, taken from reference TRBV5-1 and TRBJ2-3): KAGVTQTPRYLIKTRGQQVTLSCSPISGHRSVSWYQQTPGQGLQFLFEYFSETQRNKGNFPGRFSGRQFSNSRSEMNVSTLELGDSALYLCASSSPGEDTQYFGPGTRLTVL.

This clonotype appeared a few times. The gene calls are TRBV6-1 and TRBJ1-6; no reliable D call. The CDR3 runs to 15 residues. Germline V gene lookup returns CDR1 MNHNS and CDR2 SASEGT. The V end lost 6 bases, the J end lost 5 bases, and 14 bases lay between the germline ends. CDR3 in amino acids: CASRPSKSNNSPLHF. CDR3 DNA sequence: TGTGCCAGCAGACCCTCAAAGTCCAATAATTCACCCCTCCACTTT.

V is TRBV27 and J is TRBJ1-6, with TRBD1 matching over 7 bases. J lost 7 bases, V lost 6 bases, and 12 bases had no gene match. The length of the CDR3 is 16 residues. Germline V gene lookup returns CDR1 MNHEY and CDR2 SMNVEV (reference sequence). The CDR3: CASRVLRTGGNSPLHF. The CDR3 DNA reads TGTGCCAGCAGGGTTCTGCGGACAGGCGGCAATTCACCCCTCCACTTT.

Here the CDR3 reads CASSYIGSSTDTQYF. The CDR3 region has the DNA TGCGCCAGCAGCTATATCGGATCCTCCACAGATACGCAGTATTTT. The chain carries TRBV4-3 and TRBJ2-3; D is undetermined. V was pared by 5 bases and J by 2 bases, with 14 bases between. The CDR3 contains 15 residues. Per the germline V gene, CDR1 is LGHNA and CDR2 is YSLEER.

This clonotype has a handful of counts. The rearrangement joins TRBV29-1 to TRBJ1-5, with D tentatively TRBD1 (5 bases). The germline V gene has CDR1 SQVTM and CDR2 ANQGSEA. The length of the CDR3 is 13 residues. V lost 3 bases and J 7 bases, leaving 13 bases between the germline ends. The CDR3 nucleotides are TGCAGCGTTGACGAGGGGATGGGGCAGCCCCAGCATTTT. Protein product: CSVDEGMGQPQHF.

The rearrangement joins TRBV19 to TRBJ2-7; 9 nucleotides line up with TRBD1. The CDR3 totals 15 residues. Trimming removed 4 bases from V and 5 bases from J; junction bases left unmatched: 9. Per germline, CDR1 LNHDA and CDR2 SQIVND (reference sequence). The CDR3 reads CASSKPGQGMNEQYF. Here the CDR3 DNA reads TGTGCCAGTAGTAAACCGGGACAGGGCATGAACGAGCAGTACTTC.

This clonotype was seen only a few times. CDR3 protein: CASSLARGSGRVRTDTQYF. Here the CDR3 DNA reads TGTGCCAGCAGCTTAGCGCGCGGTAGCGGGAGGGTTAGGACAGATACGCAGTATTTT. The genes are TRBV7-2 and TRBJ2-3, with 11 bases aligning to TRBD2. CDR3 size: 19 residues. V lost 0 bases, J lost 3 bases, and 11 bases stayed unmatched. Per the germline V gene, CDR1 is SGHTA and CDR2 is FQGNSA.

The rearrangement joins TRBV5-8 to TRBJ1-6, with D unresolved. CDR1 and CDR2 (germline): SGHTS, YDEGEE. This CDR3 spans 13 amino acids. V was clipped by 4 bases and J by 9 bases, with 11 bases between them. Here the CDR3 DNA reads TGTGCCAGCAGCGCCCTGTGGGGTTCACCCCTCCACTTT. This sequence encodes CASSALWGSPLHF.

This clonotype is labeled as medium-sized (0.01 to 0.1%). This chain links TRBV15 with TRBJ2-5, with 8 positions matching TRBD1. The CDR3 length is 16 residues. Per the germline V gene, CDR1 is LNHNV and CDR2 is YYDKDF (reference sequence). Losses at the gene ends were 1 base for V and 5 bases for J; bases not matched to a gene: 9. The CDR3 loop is CATSRGGSRGRETQYF. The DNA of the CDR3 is TGTGCCACCAGCAGAGGAGGGAGCAGGGGGCGCGAGACCCAGTACTTC.

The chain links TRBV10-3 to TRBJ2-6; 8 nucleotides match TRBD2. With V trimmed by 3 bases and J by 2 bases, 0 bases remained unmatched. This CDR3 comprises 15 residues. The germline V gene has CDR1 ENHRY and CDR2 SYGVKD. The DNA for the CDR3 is TGTGCCATCAGTGAAGCGGGAGCTGGGGCCAACGTCCTGACTTTC. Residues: CAISEAGAGANVLTF.

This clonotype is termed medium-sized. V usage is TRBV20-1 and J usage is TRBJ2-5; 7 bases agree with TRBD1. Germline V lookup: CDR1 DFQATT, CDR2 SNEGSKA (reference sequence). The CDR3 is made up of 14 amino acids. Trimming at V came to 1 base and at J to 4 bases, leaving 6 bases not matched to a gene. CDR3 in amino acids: CSARGGTVRETQYF. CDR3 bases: TGCAGTGCTAGAGGGGGGACAGTACGAGAGACCCAGTACTTC.

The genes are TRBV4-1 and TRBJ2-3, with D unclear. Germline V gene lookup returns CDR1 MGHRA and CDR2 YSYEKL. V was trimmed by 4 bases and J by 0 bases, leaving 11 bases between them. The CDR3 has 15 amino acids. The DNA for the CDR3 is TGCGCCAGCAGCCCGTGGGCGGTAAGCACAGATACGCAGTATTTT. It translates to CASSPWAVSTDTQYF.

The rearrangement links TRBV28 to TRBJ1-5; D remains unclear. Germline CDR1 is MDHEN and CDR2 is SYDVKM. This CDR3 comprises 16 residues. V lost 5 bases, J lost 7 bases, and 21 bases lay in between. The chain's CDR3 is CASSQTYVVLPQPQHF. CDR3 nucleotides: TGTGCCAGCAGTCAGACTTATGTAGTGTTACCCCAGCCCCAGCATTTT.

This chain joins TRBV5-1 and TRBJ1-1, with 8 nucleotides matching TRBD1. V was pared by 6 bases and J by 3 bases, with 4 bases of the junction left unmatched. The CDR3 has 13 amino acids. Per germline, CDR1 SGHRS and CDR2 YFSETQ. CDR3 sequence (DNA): TGCGCCAGCACCTCGGACAGGGACACTGAAGCTTTCTTT. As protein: CASTSDRDTEAFF.

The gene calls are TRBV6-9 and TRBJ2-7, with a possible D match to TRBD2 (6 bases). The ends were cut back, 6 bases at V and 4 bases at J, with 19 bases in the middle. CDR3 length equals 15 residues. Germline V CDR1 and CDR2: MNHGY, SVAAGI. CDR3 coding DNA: TGTGCCAGCAGCCCCGAAGCCGGGAGAGGGTACGAGCAGTACTTC. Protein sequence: CASSPEAGRGYEQYF.

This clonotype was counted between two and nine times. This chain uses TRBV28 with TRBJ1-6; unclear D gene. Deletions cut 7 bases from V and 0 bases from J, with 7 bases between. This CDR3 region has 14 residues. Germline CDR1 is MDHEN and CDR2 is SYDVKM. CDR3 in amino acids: CASTPSSYNSPLHF. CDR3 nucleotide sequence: TGTGCCAGCACCCCGAGCTCCTATAATTCACCCCTCCACTTT.

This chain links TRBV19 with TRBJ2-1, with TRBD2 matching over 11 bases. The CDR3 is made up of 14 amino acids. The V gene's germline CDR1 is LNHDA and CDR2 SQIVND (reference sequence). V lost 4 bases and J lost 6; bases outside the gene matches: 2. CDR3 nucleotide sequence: TGTGCCAGTAGTAGACTAGCGGGGCTCAATGAGCAGTTCTTC. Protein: CASSRLAGLNEQFF.